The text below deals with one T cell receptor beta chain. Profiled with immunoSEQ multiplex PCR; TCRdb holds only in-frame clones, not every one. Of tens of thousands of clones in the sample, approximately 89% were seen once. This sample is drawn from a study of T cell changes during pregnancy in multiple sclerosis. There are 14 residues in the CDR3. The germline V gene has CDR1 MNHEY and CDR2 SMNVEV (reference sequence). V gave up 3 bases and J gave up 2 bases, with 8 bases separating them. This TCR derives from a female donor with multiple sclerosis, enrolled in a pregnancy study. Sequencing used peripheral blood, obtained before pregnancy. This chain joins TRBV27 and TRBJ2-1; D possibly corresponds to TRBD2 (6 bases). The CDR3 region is CASSLQRAYNEQFF. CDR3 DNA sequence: TGTGCCAGCAGTTTGCAGCGGGCCTACAATGAGCAGTTCTTC.